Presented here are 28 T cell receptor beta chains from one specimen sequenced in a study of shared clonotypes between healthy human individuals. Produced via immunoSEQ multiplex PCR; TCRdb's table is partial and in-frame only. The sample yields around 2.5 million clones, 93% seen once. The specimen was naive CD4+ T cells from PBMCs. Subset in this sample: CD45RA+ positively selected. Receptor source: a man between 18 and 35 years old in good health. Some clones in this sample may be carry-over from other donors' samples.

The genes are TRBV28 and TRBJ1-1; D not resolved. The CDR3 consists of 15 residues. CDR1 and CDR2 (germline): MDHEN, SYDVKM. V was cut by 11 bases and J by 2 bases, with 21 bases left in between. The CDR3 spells CASLSLASENTEAFF. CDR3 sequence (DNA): TGTGCCTCCTTGAGTTTGGCCAGCGAAAACACTGAAGCTTTCTTT.

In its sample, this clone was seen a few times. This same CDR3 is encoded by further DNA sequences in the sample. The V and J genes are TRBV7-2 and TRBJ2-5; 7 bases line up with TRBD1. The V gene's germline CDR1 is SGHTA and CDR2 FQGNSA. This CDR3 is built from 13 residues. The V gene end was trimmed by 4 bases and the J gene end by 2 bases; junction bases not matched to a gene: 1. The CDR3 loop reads CASSSGQQETQYF. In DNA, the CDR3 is TGTGCCAGCAGCTCGGGACAGCAAGAGACCCAGTACTTC.

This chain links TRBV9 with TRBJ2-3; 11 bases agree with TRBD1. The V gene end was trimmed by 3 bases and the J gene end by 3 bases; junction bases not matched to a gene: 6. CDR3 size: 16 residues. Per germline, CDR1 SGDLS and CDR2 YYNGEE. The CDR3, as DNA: TGTGCCAGCAGCGAGGACAGGGGGCTGGGGACAGATACGCAGTATTTT. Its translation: CASSEDRGLGTDTQYF.

The CDR3 nucleotides read TGTGCCAGCAGCCCTAGCGGGAGGCCCACAGATACGCAGTATTTT. Translation gives CASSPSGRPTDTQYF. The chain employs TRBV7-7 and TRBJ2-3; 11 bases are shared with TRBD2. With 5 bases clipped from V and 2 bases from J, the junction kept 3 bases outside the gene matches. Germline CDR1 is SSHAT and CDR2 is FNYEAQ (reference sequence). This CDR3 has 15 amino acids. Variable domain in full (rest from reference TRBV7-7 and TRBJ2-3): GAGVSQSPRYKVTKRGQDVTLRCDPISSHATLYWYQQALGQGPEFLTYFNYEAQPDKSGLPSDRFSAERPEGSISTLTIQRTEQRDSAMYRCASSPSGRPTDTQYFGPGTRLTVL.

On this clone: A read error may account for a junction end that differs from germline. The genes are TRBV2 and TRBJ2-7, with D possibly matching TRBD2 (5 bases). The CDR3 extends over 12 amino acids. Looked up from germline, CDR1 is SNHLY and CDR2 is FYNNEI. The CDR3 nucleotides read TGTGGCAGCGGATTGGAAGGGTACGAGCAGTACTTC. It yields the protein CGSGLEGYEQYF.

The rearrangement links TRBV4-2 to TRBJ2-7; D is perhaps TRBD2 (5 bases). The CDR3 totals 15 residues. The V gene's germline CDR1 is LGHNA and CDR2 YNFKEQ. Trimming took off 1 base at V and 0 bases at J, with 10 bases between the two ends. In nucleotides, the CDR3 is TGTGCCAGCAGCCAAGCCCCGGGGAGCTCCTACGAGCAGTACTTC. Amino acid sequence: CASSQAPGSSYEQYF.

CDR3: CASSFSRFSLIEGRALSPLHF. The CDR3, as DNA: TGTGCCAGCAGTTTCTCTAGATTCTCGCTTATCGAGGGCAGGGCACTTTCACCCCTCCACTTT. The chain links TRBV27 to TRBJ1-6; tentative D call: TRBD1 (5 bases). CDR3 length: 21 amino acids. Looked up from germline, CDR1 is MNHEY and CDR2 is SMNVEV (reference sequence). Between the trimmed V and J ends, which lost 3 bases and 9 bases, there was a span of 33 bases.

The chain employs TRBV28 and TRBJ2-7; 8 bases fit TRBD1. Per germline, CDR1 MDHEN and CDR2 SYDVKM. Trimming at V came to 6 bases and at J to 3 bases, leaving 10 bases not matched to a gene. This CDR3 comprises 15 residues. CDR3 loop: CASSTPQGAGYEQYF. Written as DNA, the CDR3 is TGTGCCAGCAGCACTCCCCAGGGGGCGGGCTACGAGCAGTACTTC.

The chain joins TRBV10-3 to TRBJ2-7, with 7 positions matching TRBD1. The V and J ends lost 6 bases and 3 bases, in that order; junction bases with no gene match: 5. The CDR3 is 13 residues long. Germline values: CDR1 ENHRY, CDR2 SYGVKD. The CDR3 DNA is TGTGCCATCAGCGAACAGGGGTACTACGAGCAGTACTTC. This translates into CAISEQGYYEQYF.

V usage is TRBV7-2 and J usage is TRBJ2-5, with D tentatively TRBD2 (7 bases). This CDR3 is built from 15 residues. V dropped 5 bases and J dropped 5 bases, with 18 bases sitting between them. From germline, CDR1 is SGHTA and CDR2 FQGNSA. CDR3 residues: CASSPGGGGGETQYF. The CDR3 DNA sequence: TGTGCCAGCAGCCCTGGGGGGGGCGGAGGGGAGACCCAGTACTTC.

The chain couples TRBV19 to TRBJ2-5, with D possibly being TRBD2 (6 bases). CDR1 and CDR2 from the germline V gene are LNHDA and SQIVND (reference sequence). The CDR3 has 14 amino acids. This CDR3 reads CATRPAGAQETQYF. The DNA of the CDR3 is TGTGCGACTAGACCGGCAGGTGCCCAAGAGACCCAGTACTTC.

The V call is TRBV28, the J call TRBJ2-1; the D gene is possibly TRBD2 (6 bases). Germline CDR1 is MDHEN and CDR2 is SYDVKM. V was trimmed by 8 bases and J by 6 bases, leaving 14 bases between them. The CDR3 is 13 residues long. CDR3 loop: CASWRETRNEQFF. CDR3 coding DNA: TGTGCCAGCTGGAGGGAGACTCGCAATGAGCAGTTCTTC. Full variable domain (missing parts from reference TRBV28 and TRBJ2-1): DVKVTQSSRYLVKRTGEKVFLECVQDMDHENMFWYRQDPGLGLRLIYFSYDVKMKEKGDIPEGYSVSREKKERFSLILESASTNQTSMYLCASWRETRNEQFFGPGTRLTVL.

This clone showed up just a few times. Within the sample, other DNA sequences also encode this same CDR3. The CDR3 loop is CASSLAGSGNTIYF. The CDR3 nucleotides read TGTGCCAGCAGCTTGGCGGGCTCTGGAAACACCATATATTTT. The chain carries TRBV5-4 and TRBJ1-3; D gene uncertain. This CDR3 comprises 14 residues. Per the germline V gene, CDR1 is SGHNT and CDR2 is YYREEE (reference sequence). V was pared by 0 bases and J by 0 bases, with 4 bases between.

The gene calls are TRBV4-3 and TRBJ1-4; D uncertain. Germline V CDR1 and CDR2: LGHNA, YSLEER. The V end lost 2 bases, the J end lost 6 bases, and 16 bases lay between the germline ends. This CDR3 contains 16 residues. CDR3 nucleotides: TGCGCCAGCAGCCAAATACTGACGGCGCCCGATGAAAAACTGTTTTTT. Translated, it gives CASSQILTAPDEKLFF.

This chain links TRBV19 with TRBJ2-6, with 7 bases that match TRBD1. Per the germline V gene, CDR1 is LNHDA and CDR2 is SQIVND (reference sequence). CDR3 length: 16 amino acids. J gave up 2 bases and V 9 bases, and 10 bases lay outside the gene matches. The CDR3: CARPYRGFAGANVLTF. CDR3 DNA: TGTGCCAGGCCATACAGGGGATTTGCTGGGGCCAACGTCCTGACTTTC.

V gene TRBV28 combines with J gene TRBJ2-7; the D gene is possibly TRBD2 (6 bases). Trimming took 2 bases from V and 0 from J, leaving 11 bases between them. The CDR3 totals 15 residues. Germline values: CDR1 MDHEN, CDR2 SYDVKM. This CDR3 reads CASSLGGSSSYEQYF. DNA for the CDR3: TGTGCCAGCAGTTTAGGGGGGTCGAGCTCCTACGAGCAGTACTTC.

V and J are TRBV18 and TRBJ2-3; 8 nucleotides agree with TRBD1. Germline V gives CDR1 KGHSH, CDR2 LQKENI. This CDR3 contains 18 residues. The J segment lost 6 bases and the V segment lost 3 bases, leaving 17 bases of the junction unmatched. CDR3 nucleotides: TGTGCCAGCTCACCGGACAGGGCCCGGACCCACCCCTCGGATACGCAGTATTTT. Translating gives CASSPDRARTHPSDTQYF.

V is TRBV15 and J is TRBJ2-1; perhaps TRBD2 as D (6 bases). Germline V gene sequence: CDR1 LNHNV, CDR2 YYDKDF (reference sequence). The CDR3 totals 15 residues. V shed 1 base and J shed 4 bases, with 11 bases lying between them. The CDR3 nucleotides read TGTGCCACCAGCAGAGTTCGGGAGAGGTACAATGAGCAGTTCTTC. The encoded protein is CATSRVRERYNEQFF. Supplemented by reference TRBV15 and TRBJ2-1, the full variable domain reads DAMVIQNPRYQVTQFGKPVTLSCSQTLNHNVMYWYQQKSSQAPKLLFHYYDKDFNNEADTPDNFQSRRPNTSFCFLDIRSPGLGDTAMYLCATSRVRERYNEQFFGPGTRLTVL.

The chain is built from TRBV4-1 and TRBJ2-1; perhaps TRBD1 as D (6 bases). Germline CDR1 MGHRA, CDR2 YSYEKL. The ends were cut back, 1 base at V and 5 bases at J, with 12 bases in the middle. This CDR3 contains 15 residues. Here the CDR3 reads CASSQVGTTHNEQFF. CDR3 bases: TGCGCCAGCAGCCAAGTGGGGACAACGCACAATGAGCAGTTCTTC.

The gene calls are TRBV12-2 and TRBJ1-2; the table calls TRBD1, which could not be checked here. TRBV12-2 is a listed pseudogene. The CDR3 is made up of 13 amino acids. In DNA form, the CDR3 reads TGTGCAAGTCGCGGGCCCCGAAGGTATGGCTACACCTTC. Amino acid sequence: CASRGPRRYGYTF.

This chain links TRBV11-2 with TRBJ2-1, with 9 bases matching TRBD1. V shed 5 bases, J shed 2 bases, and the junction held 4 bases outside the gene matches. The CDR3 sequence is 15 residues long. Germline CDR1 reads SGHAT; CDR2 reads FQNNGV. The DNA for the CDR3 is TGTGCCAGCAGCATAGGACAGGGGACCTACAATGAGCAGTTCTTC. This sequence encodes CASSIGQGTYNEQFF.

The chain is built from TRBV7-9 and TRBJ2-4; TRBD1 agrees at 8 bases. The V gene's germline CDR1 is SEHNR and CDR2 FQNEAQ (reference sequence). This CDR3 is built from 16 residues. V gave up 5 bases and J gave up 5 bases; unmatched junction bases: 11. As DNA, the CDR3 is TGTGCCAGCAGCCCACGATGGGACAGGTCAGAAAACATTCAGTACTTC. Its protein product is CASSPRWDRSENIQYF.

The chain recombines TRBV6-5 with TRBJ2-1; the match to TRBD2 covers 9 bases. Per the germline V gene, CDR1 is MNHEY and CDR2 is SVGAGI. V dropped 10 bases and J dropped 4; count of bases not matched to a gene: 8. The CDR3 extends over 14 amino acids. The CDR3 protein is CATVSSGRYNEQFF. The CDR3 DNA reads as TGTGCCACCGTCTCCAGCGGGAGGTACAATGAGCAGTTCTTC.

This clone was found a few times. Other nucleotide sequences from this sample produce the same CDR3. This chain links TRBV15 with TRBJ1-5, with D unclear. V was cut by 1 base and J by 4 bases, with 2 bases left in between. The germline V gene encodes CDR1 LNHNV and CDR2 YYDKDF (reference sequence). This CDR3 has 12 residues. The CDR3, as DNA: TGTGCCACCAGCAGAGCGAATCAGCCCCAGCATTTT. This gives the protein CATSRANQPQHF.

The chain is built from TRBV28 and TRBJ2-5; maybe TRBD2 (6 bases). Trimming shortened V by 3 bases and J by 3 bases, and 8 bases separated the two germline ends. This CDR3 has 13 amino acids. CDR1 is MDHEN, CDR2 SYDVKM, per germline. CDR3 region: CASSFSGKETQYF. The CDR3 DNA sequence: TGTGCCAGCAGTTTTAGCGGAAAAGAGACCCAGTACTTC.

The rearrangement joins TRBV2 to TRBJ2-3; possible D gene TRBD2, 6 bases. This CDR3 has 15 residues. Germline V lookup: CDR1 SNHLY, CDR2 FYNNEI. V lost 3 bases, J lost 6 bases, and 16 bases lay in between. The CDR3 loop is CASSDQLAPGDTQYF. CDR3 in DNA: TGTGCCAGCAGTGACCAGCTAGCGCCTGGGGATACGCAGTATTTT.

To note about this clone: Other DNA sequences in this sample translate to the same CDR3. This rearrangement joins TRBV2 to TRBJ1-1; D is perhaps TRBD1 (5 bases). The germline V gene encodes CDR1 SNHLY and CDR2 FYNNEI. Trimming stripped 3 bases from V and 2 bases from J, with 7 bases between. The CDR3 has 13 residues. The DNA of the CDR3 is TGTGCCAGCAGTGAGGGGCTCAACACTGAAGCTTTCTTT. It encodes CASSEGLNTEAFF.

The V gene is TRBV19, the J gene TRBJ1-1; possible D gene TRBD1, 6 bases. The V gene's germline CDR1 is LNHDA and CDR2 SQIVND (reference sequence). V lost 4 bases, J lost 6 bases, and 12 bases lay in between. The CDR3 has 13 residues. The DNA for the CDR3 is TGTGCCAGTAGTAAAGGGGGTTGGGCTGAAGCTTTCTTT. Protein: CASSKGGWAEAFF.